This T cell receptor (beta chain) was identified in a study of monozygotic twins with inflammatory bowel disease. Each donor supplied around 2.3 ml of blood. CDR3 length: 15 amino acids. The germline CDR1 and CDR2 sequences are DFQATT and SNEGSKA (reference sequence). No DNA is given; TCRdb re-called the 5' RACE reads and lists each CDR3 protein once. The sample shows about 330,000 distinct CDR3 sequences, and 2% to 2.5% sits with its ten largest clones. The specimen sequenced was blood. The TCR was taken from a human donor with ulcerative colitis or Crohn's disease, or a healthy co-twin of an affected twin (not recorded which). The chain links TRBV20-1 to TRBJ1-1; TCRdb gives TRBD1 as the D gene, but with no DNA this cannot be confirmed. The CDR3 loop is CSARDLRGPNTEAFF.